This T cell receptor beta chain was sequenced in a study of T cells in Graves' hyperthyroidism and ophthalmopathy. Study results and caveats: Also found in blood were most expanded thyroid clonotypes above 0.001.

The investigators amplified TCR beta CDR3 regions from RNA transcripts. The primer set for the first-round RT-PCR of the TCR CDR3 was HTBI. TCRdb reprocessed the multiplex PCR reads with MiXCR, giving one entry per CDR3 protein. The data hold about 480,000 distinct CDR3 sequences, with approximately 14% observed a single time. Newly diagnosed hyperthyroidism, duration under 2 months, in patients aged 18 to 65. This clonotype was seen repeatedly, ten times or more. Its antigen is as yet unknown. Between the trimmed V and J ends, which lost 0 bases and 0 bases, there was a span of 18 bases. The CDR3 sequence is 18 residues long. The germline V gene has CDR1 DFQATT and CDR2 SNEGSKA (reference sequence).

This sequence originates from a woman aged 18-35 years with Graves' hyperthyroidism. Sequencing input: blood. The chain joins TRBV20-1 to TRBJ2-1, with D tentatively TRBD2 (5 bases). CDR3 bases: TGCAGTGCTAGAGAGGGTCGGCGTGGGAGAAGCTCCTACAATGAGCAGTTCTTC. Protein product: CSAREGRRGRSSYNEQFF.